This T cell receptor (beta chain) was recovered during a study of response to subunit inactivated influenza vaccine. General study points: Researchers suggested that each seasonal influenza vaccination recruits few new T cells.

TCRdb reprocessed the RT-PCR reads via MiXCR and lists one record per CDR3 protein. The data contain 170,000 or so distinct CDR3 sequences, about 10% of them seen just once; the ten biggest clones take up approximately 35%. A word on this clonotype: Its specificity is unknown.

This specimen was CD8+ T cells sorted from PBMCs, taken around 25 months after vaccination. The source is a man aged 45-69 years who received an inactivated influenza vaccine.

CDR3 DNA: TGTGCCAGCAGCGCTGGTAGGGACAGGGTAATTTACGAGCAGTACTTC. Translation: CASSAGRDRVIYEQYF. This chain uses TRBV9 with TRBJ2-7, with TRBD1 matching 9 bases. Germline V gene lookup returns CDR1 SGDLS and CDR2 YYNGEE. V lost 3 bases and J lost 4; bases outside the gene matches: 11. The CDR3 runs 16 residues.